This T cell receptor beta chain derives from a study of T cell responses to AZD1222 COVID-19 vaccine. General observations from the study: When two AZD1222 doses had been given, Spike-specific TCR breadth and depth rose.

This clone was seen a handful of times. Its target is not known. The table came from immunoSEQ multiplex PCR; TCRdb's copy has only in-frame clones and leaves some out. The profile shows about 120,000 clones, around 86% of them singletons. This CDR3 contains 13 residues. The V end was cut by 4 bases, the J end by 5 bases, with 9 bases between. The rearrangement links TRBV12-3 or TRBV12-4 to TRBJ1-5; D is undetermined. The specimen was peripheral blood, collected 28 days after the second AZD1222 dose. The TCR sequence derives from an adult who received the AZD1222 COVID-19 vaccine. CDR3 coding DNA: TGTGCCAGCAGTTACACGTCCTATCAGCCCCAGCATTTT. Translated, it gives CASSYTSYQPQHF.